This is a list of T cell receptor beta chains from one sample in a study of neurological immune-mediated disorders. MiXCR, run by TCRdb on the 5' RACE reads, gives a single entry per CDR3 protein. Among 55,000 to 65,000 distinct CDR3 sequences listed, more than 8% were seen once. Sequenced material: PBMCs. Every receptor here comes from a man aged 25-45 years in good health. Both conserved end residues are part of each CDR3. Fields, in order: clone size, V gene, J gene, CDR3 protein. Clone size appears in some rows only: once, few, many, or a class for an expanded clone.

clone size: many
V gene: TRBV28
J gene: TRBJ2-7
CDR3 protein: CASSFGGLNYEQYF

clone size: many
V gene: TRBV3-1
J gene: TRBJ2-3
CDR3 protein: CASGEGDSTDTQYF

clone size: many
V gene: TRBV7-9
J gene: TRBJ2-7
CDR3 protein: CAGGPDPYEQYF

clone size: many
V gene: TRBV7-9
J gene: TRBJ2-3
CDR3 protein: CASSSTGASTDTQYF

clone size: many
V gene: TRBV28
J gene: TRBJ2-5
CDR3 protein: CASRKMPQETQYF

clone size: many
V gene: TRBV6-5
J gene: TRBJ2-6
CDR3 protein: CASSYSRGFTSVANVLTF

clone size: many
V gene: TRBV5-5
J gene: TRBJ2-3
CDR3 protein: CASSNRDSDSTDTQYF

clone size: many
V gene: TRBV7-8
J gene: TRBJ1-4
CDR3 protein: CASSSRSPTNEKLFF

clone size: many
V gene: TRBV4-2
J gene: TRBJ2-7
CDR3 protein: CASSQESPGQPLDEQYF

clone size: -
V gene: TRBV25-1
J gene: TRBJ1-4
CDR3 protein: CASKTGRGLGSTNEKLFF

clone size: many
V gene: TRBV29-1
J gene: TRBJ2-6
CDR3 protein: CSVEGGGTGDSGANVLTF

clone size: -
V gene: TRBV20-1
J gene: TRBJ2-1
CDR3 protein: CSAPVEAGSNEQFF

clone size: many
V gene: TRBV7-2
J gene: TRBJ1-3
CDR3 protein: CASSTGPLISGNTIYF

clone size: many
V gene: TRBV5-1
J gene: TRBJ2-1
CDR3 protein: CASSLRTPSEDEQFF

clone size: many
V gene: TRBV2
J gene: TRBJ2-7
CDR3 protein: CASHKGTGSYEQYF

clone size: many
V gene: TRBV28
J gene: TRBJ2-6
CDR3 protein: CASSFFQTTASSGANVLTF

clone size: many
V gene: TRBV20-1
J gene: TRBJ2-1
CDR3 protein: CSARTSGSPSYNEQFF

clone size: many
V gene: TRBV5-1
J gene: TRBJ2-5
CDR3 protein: CASSPVASGRETQYF

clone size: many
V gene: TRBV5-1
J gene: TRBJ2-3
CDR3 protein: CASSLAKGVGTDTQYF

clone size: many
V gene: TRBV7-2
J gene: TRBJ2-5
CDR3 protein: CASSLGLYQETQYF

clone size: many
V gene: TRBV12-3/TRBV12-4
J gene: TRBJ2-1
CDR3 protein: CASSSRYNEQFF

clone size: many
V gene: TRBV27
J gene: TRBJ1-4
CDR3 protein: CASSATARGNEKLFF

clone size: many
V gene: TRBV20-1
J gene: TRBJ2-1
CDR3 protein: CSPQIVVSDEQFF

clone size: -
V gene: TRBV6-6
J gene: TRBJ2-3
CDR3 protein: CASSDSGRTTDTQYF

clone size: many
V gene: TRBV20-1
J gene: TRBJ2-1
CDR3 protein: CSASPITSGSYNEQFF

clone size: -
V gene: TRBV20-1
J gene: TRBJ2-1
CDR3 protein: CGGLVGYNEQFF

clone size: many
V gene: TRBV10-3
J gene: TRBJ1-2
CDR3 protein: CAISSTVSDYTF

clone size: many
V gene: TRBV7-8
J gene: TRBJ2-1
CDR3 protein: CASSGPGEAYNEQFF

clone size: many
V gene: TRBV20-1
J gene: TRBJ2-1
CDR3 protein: CSAVGNSYNEQFF

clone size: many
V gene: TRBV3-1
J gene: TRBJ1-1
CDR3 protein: CASSVQGHTEAFF

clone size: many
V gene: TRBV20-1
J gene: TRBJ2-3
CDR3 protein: CSARDLASTDTQYF

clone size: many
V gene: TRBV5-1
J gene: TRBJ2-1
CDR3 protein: CASSSGTNLFDEQFF

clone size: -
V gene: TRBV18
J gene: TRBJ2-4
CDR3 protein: CASSRLRDTSKNIQYF

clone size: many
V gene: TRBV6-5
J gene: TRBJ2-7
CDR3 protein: CASSLAGDIYEQYF

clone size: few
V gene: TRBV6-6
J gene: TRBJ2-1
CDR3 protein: CASSYLVGNEQFF

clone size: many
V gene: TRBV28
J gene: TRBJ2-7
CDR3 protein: CASSLSSTYEQYF

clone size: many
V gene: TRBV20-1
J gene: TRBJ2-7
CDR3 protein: CSARDLAGGSEQYF

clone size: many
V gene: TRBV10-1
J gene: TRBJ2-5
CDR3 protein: CASSESAATGKGETQYF

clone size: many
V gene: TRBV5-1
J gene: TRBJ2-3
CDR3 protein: CASSLEASVGNTQYF

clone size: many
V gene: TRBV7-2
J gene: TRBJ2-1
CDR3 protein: CASSLRRAGEQFF

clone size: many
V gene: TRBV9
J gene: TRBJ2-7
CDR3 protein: CASSVGPAGSYEQYF

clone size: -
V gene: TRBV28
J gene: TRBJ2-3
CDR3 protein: CASYQRGGEGTDTQYF

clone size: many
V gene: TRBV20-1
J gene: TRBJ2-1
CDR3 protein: CSALSVSYNEQFF

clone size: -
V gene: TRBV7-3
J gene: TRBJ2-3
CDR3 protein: CASSLRSGGLAGERGTDTQYF

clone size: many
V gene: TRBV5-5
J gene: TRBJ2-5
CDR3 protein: CASSLNAGLVGETQYF